The subject of this entry is one T cell receptor (beta chain). The table lists this clone with a few counts. The antigen it binds to is not known. Nothing much larger sits one base from this clone, and base qualities are not available. This specimen comes from a study of blood T cell repertoires in COVID-19 (dated by TCRdb to 2019 to 2021). For context, the study as a whole: The collaborator samples originated in the United States, Italy and Spain and spanned the acute and convalescent phases of COVID-19. Where available, HLA class I and class II types were obtained from metadata supplied by the sample provider rather than from assay-based typing. Samples came from the ongoing ImmuneRACE study (first 160 participants) plus 1,254 subjects from 6 global collaborators. The repertoires were made available in a free public database intended to serve as a resource for research on the immune response to SARS-CoV-2. Subjects who had been exposed to COVID-19, were actively infected with it, or had recovered from it provided the deeply sampled blood TCRbeta repertoires that made up the dataset. A de-identified subject ID, COVID-19 status, age in years and sex were almost always included in the sample metadata. The material from the prospective study consisted of cDNA or gDNA derived from T cells, B-cell-depleted T cells, or PBMCs.

TCRbeta CDR3 regions were amplified from genomic DNA using the immunoSEQ Assay, a bias-controlled multiplex PCR. For the original study's pipeline: Nucleated cell counts per sample were estimated from amplification of reference gene primers within the assay. To quantify the absolute abundance of each unique TCRbeta CDR3 rearrangement, sequence reads were collapsed and filtered. For each sample, productive Simpson clonality was calculated as the square root of Simpson's diversity index across productive rearrangements. The table was pulled from immuneACCESS by TCRdb, which kept in-frame rearrangements only. Such tables lose some clones; where checked, under half of the loss comes from unresolved V genes, and the rest has no known cause. Clonal size and the V and J genes are those of that table, whereas D and trimming came from the DNA. The sample table holds under 150,000 clones, of which about 90% were seen once. The top ten clones comprise around 18% of the sample.

Trimming leaves V shorter by 6 bases and J shorter by 7 bases, with the junction holding 12 bases beyond the gene matches. CDR1 is given as KGHSH and CDR2 as LQKENI, both from the germline V gene. The CDR3 measures 15 amino acids from cysteine to phenylalanine. Solely the CDR3 DNA is kept, with 45 bases framed from the first base. General findings and caveats noted by the study authors: Clinical and demographic metadata were provided uncurated, with the amount varying by source and participant.

Another Seattle source contributed samples from volunteer blood donors who had recovered from COVID-19. Whole blood was collected in K2EDTA tubes by collaborating institutions according to the institutions' own protocols. For TCRbeta analysis, collaborators shipped samples in one of three forms: frozen whole blood, isolated PBMCs, or DNA extracted from either of those sample types. Source material: peripheral blood. The source is a woman aged 45 to 65 who had recovered from COVID-19. The chain is encoded by TRBV18 joined to TRBJ1-1; a stretch of 9 junction bases matches TRBD1. The DNA reads as follows: TGTGCCAGCTCCGCCGGTAACCCGGGACAGGGTGAAGCTTTCTTT. Its protein is CASSAGNPGQGEAFF.